This TCR beta chain was identified in a study of blood T cell repertoires in COVID-19. Clones were read by immunoSEQ multiplex PCR, and TCRdb kept only the in-frame ones, dropping some. The sample includes fewer than 350,000 clones, 81% seen only once; the top ten take 2.5% to 3%. V lost 6 bases to trimming and J lost 2 bases; unmatched junction nucleotides: 3. CDR1 is SGHRS, CDR2 YFSETQ, per germline. The CDR3 spans 14 residues. The sample taken for sequencing was peripheral blood. The TCR was taken from a woman aged 60-70 years with active or convalescent COVID-19. The genes are TRBV5-1 and TRBJ2-3; 10 nucleotides agree with TRBD2. The CDR3 sequence is CASTLAGVTDTQYF. CDR3 bases: TGCGCCAGCACCCTAGCGGGGGTCACAGATACGCAGTATTTT.